The 23 T cell receptor beta chains below all came from one sample that was sequenced in a study of blood T cell repertoires in COVID-19. The assay was immunoSEQ multiplex PCR, and TCRdb's table has in-frame clones only and misses some. The sample has 110,000 to 150,000 clones; about 86% are singletons. The sample consisted of peripheral blood. These receptors were taken from an elderly woman with acute or convalescent COVID-19.

The V gene is TRBV2, the J gene TRBJ1-5; no definite D call. The CDR3 is made up of 14 amino acids. Germline CDR1 SNHLY, CDR2 FYNNEI. Trimming took 3 bases from V and 3 from J, leaving 9 bases between them. DNA of the CDR3: TGTGCCAGCAGTGATACCAGTATCAATCAGCCCCAGCATTTT. Its translation: CASSDTSINQPQHF.

This sequence joins TRBV18 and TRBJ1-2; D call uncertain. CDR1 is KGHSH and CDR2 is LQKENI in the germline V gene. The CDR3 spans 16 residues. With 3 bases removed from V and 0 bases from J, the gap between germline ends came to 14 bases. CDR3 DNA: TGTGCCAGCTCACCCCGGGCGCGGGGAACTAACTATGGCTACACCTTC. Its protein product is CASSPRARGTNYGYTF.

This sequence joins TRBV7-3 and TRBJ2-7; TRBD1 matches at 10 bases. Germline CDR1 and CDR2: SGHTA and FQGTGA. The CDR3 is 14 residues long. With 5 bases clipped from V and 2 bases from J, the junction kept 3 bases outside the gene matches. The CDR3 DNA sequence: TGTGCCAGCAGCGGGGGGACAGGGGCCTACGAGCAGTACTTC. Protein: CASSGGTGAYEQYF.

This clone appeared a few times. Here the CDR3 DNA reads TGTGCCATCTCGAGGGGAGGGGCTCAGCCCCAGCATTTT. This sequence encodes CAISRGGAQPQHF. V and J are TRBV10-3 and TRBJ1-5, with D possibly matching TRBD1 (5 bases). CDR1 ENHRY and CDR2 SYGVKD come from the germline V gene. V lost 8 bases and J lost 6, with 14 bases in between. This CDR3 has 13 residues.

V usage is TRBV9 and J usage is TRBJ2-3; 14 bases line up with TRBD2. The germline V gene has CDR1 SGDLS and CDR2 YYNGEE. The CDR3 length is 17 residues. Germline trimming cut 4 bases from V and 2 bases from J; bases unmatched to any gene: 6. The CDR3 sequence is CASSSRTSGGFTDTQYF. DNA of the CDR3: TGTGCCAGCAGCTCCCGGACTAGCGGGGGGTTCACAGATACGCAGTATTTT.

This clone was found once. CDR3 nucleotides: TGCGCCAGCAGCCTTCACTCGCCCGGGGAGCTGTTTTTT. It translates to CASSLHSPGELFF. V gene TRBV5-1 combines with J gene TRBJ2-2; D is unclear. CDR1 is SGHRS, CDR2 YFSETQ, per germline. The CDR3 consists of 13 residues. Trimming left V 4 bases short and J 6 bases short, with 10 bases between.

The chain couples TRBV5-6 to TRBJ2-3, with D maybe TRBD1 (5 bases). There are 16 residues in the CDR3. CDR1 is SGHDT and CDR2 is YYEEEE in the germline V gene. V was trimmed by 1 base and J by 2 bases, leaving 14 bases between them. CDR3 sequence (DNA): TGTGCCAGCAGCTTGACGACAGCCTACTTCACAGATACGCAGTATTTT. It translates to CASSLTTAYFTDTQYF. Supplemented by reference TRBV5-6 and TRBJ2-3, the full variable domain reads DAGVTQSPTHLIKTRGQQVTLRCSPKSGHDTVSWYQQALGQGPQFIFQYYEEEERQRGNFPDRFSGHQFPNYSSELNVNALLLGDSALYLCASSLTTAYFTDTQYFGPGTRLTVL.

This chain connects TRBV2 to TRBJ1-4; possibly TRBD1 for D (6 bases). Germline V gene sequence: CDR1 SNHLY, CDR2 FYNNEI. V lost 2 bases and J lost 4, with 14 bases in between. The CDR3 covers 16 residues. CDR3 protein: CASSEPNRASNEKLFF. CDR3 coding DNA: TGTGCCAGCAGTGAACCTAACAGGGCAAGTAATGAAAAACTGTTTTTT.

The genes are TRBV9 and TRBJ2-1; 13 bases are a match to TRBD2. The germline V gene encodes CDR1 SGDLS and CDR2 YYNGEE. CDR3 length: 16 residues. The junction had 9 bases not matched to a gene; V was cut back by 4 bases and J by 8 bases. The CDR3 sequence is CASSSPTSGGRDEQFF. CDR3 coding DNA: TGTGCCAGCAGCTCACCGACTAGCGGGGGGCGGGATGAGCAGTTCTTC.

This chain uses TRBV18 with TRBJ1-2; 8 bases match TRBD1. V shed 5 bases and J 3 bases; nucleotides not matched to a gene: 5. This CDR3 has 14 residues. Germline CDR1 reads KGHSH; CDR2 reads LQKENI. The CDR3 protein is CASSRQGRDYGYTF. Written as DNA, the CDR3 is TGTGCCAGCTCAAGACAGGGGAGGGACTATGGCTACACCTTC. The whole variable domain, filled in from reference TRBV18 and TRBJ1-2, reads NAGVMQNPRHLVRRRGQEARLRCSPMKGHSHVYWYRQLPEEGLKFMVYLQKENIIDESGMPKERFSAEFPKEGPSILRIQQVVRGDSAAYFCASSRQGRDYGYTFGSGTRLTVV.

The gene calls are TRBV5-1 and TRBJ2-1; weak D call: TRBD2 (5 bases). This CDR3 comprises 15 residues. Germline CDR1 reads SGHRS; CDR2 reads YFSETQ. Deletions cut 2 bases from V and 7 bases from J, with 16 bases between. As DNA, the CDR3 is TGCGCCAGCAGCTTTGGACCGGGAAACGGGAATGAGCAGTTCTTC. Its translation is CASSFGPGNGNEQFF.

The chain joins TRBV18 to TRBJ1-5; 7 bases fit TRBD1. The CDR3 loop spans 17 amino acids. The junction had 14 bases not matched to a gene; V was cut back by 3 bases and J by 6 bases. The V gene's germline CDR1 is KGHSH and CDR2 LQKENI. CDR3 protein: CASSPRTVDRAVQPQHF. CDR3 nucleotides: TGTGCCAGCTCACCCCGCACGGTTGACAGGGCGGTTCAGCCCCAGCATTTT.

The chain uses TRBV6-5 and TRBJ2-3, with D tentatively TRBD2 (5 bases). Germline CDR1 reads MNHEY; CDR2 reads SVGAGI. The CDR3 sequence is 14 residues long. Trimming cost V 8 bases and J 3 bases, with 15 bases left between them. CDR3 coding DNA: TGTGCCAGCCGGGGATGGAAGCCTACAGATACGCAGTATTTT. As protein: CASRGWKPTDTQYF.

The chain joins TRBV7-9 to TRBJ1-3; 10 bases match TRBD1. Germline CDR1 and CDR2: SEHNR and FQNEAQ (reference sequence). The length of the CDR3 is 16 residues. V lost 5 bases and J lost 2; bases outside the gene matches: 6. The DNA of the CDR3 is TGTGCCAGCAGCCGGGACAGGGGAACAACTGGAAACACCATATATTTT. Amino acids: CASSRDRGTTGNTIYF.

The rearrangement links TRBV4-1 to TRBJ1-5, with 8 bases identical to TRBD1. V lost 2 bases, J lost 0 bases, and 12 bases stayed unmatched. The CDR3 runs to 19 residues. CDR1 MGHRA and CDR2 YSYEKL come from the germline V gene. CDR3 nucleotides: TGCGCCAGCAGCCAACAGACAGGGGTTCGTCCCGGTAGCAATCAGCCCCAGCATTTT. Protein sequence: CASSQQTGVRPGSNQPQHF.

The J gene is TRBJ2-7, the V gene TRBV11-3; a possible D gene is TRBD1 (6 bases). Trimming left V 3 bases short and J 4 bases short, with 13 bases between. There are 14 residues in the CDR3. Germline V gives CDR1 SGHNT, CDR2 YENEEA. The CDR3 reads CASSFRGTNYEQYF. The CDR3 DNA is TGTGCCAGCAGCTTTAGGGGGACCAATTACGAGCAGTACTTC.

This rearrangement joins TRBV5-6 to TRBJ1-2; 8 bases are a match to TRBD1. Per the germline V gene, CDR1 is SGHDT and CDR2 is YYEEEE. The CDR3 is 15 amino acids. Trimming took 3 bases from V and 4 from J; bases not matched to a gene: 8. CDR3 coding DNA: TGTGCCAGCAGCTCCTTCGACAGGGGATTCTATGGCTACACCTTC. This gives the protein CASSSFDRGFYGYTF.

The CDR3 loop reads CASSQELAFGYTF. CDR3 nucleotide sequence: TGTGCCAGCAGCCAAGAACTTGCGTTTGGCTACACCTTC. The chain employs TRBV3-1 (or the pseudogene TRBV3-2) and TRBJ1-2; D uncertain. The germline V gene has CDR1 LGHDT and CDR2 YNNKEL (reference sequence). Trimming left V 0 bases short and J 7 bases short, with 9 bases between. There are 13 residues in the CDR3.

V is TRBV28 and J is TRBJ2-7, with TRBD1 as a possible D gene (6 bases). Trimming removed 6 bases from V and 2 bases from J, with 8 bases in between. There are 12 residues in the CDR3. Looked up from germline, CDR1 is MDHEN and CDR2 is SYDVKM. The CDR3 region has the DNA TGTGCCAGCAGACAGGGTCCCTACGAGCAGTACTTC. This translates into CASRQGPYEQYF.

The table lists this clone with a count of one. This chain joins TRBV7-6 and TRBJ1-6, with D possibly TRBD1 on 6 matching bases. The CDR3 has 15 amino acids. Per the germline V gene, CDR1 is SGHVS and CDR2 is FNYEAQ. V was cut by 5 bases and J by 4 bases, with 12 bases left in between. CDR3 DNA sequence: TGTGCCAGCAGCCCGGACAGATCATATAATTCACCCCTCCACTTT. Amino acid sequence: CASSPDRSYNSPLHF.

The V and J genes are TRBV29-1 and TRBJ1-1, with D perhaps matching TRBD1 (5 bases). CDR3 length equals 13 residues. Germline CDR1 SQVTM, CDR2 ANQGSEA. CDR3 region: CSTRGSMDTEAFF. Here the CDR3 DNA reads TGCAGTACCCGGGGGTCCATGGACACTGAAGCTTTCTTT.

The rearrangement uses TRBV9 and TRBJ2-1, with D possibly matching TRBD1 (6 bases). Trimming removed 3 bases at V and 0 bases at J, with 10 bases between. This CDR3 has 15 amino acids. Germline CDR1 reads SGDLS; CDR2 reads YYNGEE. The CDR3 loop reads CASSAQGNSYNEQFF. In DNA, the CDR3 is TGTGCCAGCAGCGCGCAGGGGAACTCCTACAATGAGCAGTTCTTC.

DNA of the CDR3: TGCAGTGCAAGTGCAGGGAGGTCCCGCTCCTACGAGCAGTACTTC. Translated, it gives CSASAGRSRSYEQYF. The V gene is TRBV20-1, the J gene TRBJ2-7; tentative D call: TRBD2 (6 bases). The germline gives CDR1 DFQATT, CDR2 SNEGSKA (reference sequence). The CDR3 length is 15 residues. V gave up 6 bases and J gave up 0 bases, with 18 bases separating them.